The present entry profiles one T cell receptor (beta chain) with its context. Antigen specificity is unknown. The data stem from a study of T cell responses to AZD1222 COVID-19 vaccine. Overall study context: Second-dose timings of about 4 or about 12 weeks were pooled. Overall study findings and caveats: Of spike-specific TCRs, nearly half reportedly target regions left unmutated in variants. At study baseline, merely more than 5 AZD1222 recipients were seropositive. Donors skewed white British and female; clonal diversity was possibly underestimated.

Trimming shortened V by 1 base and J by 0 bases, and 12 bases separated the two germline ends. CDR1 SNHLY and CDR2 FYNNEI come from the germline V gene. This CDR3 spans 16 amino acids. Sequenced by immunoSEQ multiplex PCR; TCRdb stores in-frame clones only, minus some. The sample consists of 50,000 or so clones, 88% of them appearing once. The sample was peripheral blood, taken on day 0 of AZD1222 vaccination. The chain uses TRBV2 and TRBJ1-1, with D possibly matching TRBD1 (6 bases). This TCR derives from an adult in good health. CDR3 DNA sequence: TGTGCCAGCAGTGAAGGGCAGGGGCACATGAACACTGAAGCTTTCTTT. Protein sequence: CASSEGQGHMNTEAFF.